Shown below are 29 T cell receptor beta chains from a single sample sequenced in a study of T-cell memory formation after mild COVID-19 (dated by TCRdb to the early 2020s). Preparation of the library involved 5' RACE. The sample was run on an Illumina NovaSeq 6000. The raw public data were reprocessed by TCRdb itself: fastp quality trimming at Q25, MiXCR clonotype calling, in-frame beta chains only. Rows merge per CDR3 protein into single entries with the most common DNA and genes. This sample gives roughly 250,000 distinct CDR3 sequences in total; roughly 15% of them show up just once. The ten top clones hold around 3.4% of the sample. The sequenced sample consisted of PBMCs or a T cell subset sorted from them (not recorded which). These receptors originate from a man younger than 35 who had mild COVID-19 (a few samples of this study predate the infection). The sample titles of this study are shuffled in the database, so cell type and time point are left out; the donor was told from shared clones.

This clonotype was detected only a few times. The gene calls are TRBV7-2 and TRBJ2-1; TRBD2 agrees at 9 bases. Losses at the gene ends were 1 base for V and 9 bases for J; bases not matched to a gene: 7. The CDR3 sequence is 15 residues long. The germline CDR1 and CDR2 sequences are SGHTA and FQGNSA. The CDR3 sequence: CASSLEAGGWSEQFF. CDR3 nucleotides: TGTGCCAGCAGCTTAGAAGCGGGGGGTTGGAGTGAGCAGTTCTTC.

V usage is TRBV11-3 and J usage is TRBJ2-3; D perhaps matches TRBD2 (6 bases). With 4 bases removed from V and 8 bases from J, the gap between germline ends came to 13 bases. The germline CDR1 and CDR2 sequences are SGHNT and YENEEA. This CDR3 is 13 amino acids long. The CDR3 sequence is CASSSEGGGTQYF. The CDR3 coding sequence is TGTGCCAGCAGCTCGGAGGGAGGCGGTACGCAGTATTTT.

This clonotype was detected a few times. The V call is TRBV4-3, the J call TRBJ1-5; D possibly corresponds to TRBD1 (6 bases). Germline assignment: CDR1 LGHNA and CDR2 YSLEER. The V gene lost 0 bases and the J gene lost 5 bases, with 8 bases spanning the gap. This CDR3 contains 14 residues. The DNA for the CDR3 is TGCGCCAGCAGCCAAGAACAGGGAGATCAGCCCCAGCATTTT. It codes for CASSQEQGDQPQHF.

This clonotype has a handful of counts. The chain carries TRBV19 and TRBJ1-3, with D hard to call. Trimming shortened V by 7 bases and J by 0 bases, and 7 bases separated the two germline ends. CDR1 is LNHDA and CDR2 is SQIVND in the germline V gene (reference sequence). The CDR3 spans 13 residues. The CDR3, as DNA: TGTGCCAGTAACATGACCTCTGGAAACACCATATATTTT. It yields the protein CASNMTSGNTIYF.

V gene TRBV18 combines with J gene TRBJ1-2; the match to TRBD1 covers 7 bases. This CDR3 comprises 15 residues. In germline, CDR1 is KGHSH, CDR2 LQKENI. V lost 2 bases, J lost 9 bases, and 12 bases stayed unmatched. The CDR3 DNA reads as TGTGCCAGCTCACCAGACAGGGCTGCCCAAGTGAGCTACACCTTC. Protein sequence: CASSPDRAAQVSYTF.

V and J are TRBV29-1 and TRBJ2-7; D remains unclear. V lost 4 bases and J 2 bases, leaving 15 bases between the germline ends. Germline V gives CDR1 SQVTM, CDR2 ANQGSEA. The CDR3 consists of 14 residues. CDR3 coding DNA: TGCAGCGTTGTAGGATCGGATGAGACCTACGAGCAGTACTTC. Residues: CSVVGSDETYEQYF.

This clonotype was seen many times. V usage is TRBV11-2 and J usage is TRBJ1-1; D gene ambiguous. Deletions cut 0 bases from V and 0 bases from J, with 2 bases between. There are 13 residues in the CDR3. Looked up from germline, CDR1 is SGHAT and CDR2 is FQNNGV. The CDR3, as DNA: TGTGCCAGCAGCTTAGACGTGAACACTGAAGCTTTCTTT. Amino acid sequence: CASSLDVNTEAFF.

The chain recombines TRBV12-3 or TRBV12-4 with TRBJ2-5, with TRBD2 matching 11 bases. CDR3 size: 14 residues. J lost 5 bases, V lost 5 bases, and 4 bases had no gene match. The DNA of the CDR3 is TGTGCCAGCAGTGCACTAGCGGGGGTTGAGACCCAGTACTTC. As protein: CASSALAGVETQYF.

The DNA of the CDR3 is TGTGCCAGCAGTTACTCCCCGACAATTAACACCGGGGAGCTGTTTTTT. Amino acids: CASSYSPTINTGELFF. This chain links TRBV6-5 with TRBJ2-2; D gene unclear. The CDR3 consists of 16 residues. Trimming took 0 bases from V and 2 from J, leaving 10 bases between them. Per germline, CDR1 MNHEY and CDR2 SVGAGI.

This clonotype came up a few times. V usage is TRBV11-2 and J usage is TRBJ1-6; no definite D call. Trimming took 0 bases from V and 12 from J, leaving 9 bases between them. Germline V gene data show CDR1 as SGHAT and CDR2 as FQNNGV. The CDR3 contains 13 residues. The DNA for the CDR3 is TGTGCCAGCAGCTTAGAAGGCTGGGGACCCCTCCACTTT. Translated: CASSLEGWGPLHF.

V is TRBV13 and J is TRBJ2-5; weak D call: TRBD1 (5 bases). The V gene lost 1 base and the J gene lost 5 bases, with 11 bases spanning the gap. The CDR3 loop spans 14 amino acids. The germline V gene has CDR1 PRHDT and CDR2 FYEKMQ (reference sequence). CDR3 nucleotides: TGTGCCAGCAGCTTAGACCCCAGGGTCGAGACCCAGTACTTC. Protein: CASSLDPRVETQYF.

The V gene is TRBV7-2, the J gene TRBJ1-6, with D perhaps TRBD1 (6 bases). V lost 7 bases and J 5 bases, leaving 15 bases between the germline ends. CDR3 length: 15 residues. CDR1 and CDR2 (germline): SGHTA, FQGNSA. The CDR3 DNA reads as TGTGCCAGCACGACGGGGGGCACCCATAATTCACCCCTCCACTTT. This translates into CASTTGGTHNSPLHF.

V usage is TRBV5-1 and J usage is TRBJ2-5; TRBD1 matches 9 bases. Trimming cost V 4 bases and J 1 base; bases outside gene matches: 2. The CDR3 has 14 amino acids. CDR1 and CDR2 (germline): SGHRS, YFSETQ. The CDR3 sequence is CASSVGQGQETQYF. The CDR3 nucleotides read TGCGCCAGCAGCGTGGGACAGGGCCAAGAGACCCAGTACTTC.

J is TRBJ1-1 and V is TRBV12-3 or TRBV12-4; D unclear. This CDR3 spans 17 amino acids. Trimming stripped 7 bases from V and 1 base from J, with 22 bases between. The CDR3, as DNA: TGTGCCAGCAATGTCGGGTTTTCTCTTCGAGGGAACACTGAAGCTTTCTTT. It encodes CASNVGFSLRGNTEAFF.

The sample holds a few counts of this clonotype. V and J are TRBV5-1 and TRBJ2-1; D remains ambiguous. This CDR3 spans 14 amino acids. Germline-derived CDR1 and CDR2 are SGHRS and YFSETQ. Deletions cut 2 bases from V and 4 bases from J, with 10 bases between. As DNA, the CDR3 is TGCGCCAGCAGCTTATCACGAGTTTACAATGAGCAGTTCTTC. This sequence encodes CASSLSRVYNEQFF.

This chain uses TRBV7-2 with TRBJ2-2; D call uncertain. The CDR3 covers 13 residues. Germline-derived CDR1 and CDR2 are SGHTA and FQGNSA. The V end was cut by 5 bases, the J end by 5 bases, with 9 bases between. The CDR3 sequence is CASSISWTGELFF. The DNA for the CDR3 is TGTGCCAGCAGCATTAGTTGGACCGGGGAGCTGTTTTTT.

The CDR3 DNA reads TGTGCCAGCAGCCCGGTCCGGGGTACTGAAGCTTTCTTT. This translates into CASSPVRGTEAFF. V usage is TRBV3-1 and J usage is TRBJ1-1, with unresolved D. This CDR3 is built from 13 residues. CDR1 and CDR2 from the germline V gene are LGHDT and YNNKEL (reference sequence). The V and J ends lost 4 bases and 5 bases respectively, with 11 bases between them.

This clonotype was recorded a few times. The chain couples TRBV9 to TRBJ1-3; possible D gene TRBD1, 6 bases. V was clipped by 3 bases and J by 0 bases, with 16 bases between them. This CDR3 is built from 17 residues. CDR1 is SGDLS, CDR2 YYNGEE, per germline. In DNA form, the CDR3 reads TGTGCCAGCAGCGAGAAGATTGGACAGAACTCTGGAAACACCATATATTTT. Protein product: CASSEKIGQNSGNTIYF.

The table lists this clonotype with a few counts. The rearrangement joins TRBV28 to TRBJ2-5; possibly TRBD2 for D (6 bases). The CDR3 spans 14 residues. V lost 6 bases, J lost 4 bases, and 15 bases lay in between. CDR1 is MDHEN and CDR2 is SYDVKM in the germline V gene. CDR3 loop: CASSGEVVLETQYF. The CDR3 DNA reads TGTGCCAGCAGCGGGGAGGTAGTTTTAGAGACCCAGTACTTC.

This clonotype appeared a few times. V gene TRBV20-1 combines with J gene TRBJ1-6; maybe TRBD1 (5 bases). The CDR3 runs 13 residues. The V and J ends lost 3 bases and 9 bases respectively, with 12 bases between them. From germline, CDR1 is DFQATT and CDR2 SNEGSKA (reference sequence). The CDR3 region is CSARLQQGSPLHF. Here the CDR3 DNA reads TGCAGTGCTAGGCTACAGCAGGGTTCACCCCTCCACTTT.

DNA of the CDR3: TGTGCCACCAGTGGGCCAGGGGGAATCCAGCCCCAGCATTTT. Translated: CATSGPGGIQPQHF. The chain uses TRBV24-1 and TRBJ1-5, with 7 bases matching TRBD1. The ends lost 5 bases at V and 7 bases at J; junction bases unmatched: 7. Germline assignment: CDR1 KGHDR and CDR2 SFDVKD. This CDR3 spans 14 amino acids.

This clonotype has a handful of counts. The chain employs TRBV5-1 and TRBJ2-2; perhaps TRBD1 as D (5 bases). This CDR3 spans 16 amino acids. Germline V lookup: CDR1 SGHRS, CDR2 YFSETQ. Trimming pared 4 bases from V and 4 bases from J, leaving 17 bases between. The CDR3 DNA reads TGCGCCAGCAGCGCGGCGGCAGGGTTGGCCACCGGGGAGCTGTTTTTT. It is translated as CASSAAAGLATGELFF.

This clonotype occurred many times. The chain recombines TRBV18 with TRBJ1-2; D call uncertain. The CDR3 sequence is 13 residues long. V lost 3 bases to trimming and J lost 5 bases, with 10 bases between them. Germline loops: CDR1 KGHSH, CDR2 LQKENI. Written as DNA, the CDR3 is TGTGCCAGCTCACCTGAACGGGATTATGGCTACACCTTC. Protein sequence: CASSPERDYGYTF.

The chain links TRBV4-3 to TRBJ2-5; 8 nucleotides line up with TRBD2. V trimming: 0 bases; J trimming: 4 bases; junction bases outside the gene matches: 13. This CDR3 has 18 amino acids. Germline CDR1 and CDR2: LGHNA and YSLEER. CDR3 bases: TGCGCCAGCAGCCAAGATTTGGCCGGGGGGGCTTGGGGAGAGACCCAGTACTTC. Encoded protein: CASSQDLAGGAWGETQYF.

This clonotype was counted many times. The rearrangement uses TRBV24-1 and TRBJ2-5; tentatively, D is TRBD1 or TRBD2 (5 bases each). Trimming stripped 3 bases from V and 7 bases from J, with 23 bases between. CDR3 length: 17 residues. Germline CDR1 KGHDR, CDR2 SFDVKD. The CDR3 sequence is CATSDEGGGQGLGTQYF. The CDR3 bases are TGTGCCACCAGTGATGAGGGTGGTGGACAAGGGTTGGGGACCCAGTACTTC.

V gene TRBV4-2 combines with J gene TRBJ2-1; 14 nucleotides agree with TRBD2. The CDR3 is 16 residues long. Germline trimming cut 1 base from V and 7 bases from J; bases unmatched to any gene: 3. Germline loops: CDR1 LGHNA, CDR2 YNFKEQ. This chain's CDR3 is CASSQVGTSGGNEQFF. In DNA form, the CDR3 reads TGTGCCAGCAGCCAAGTAGGGACTAGCGGGGGAAATGAGCAGTTCTTC.

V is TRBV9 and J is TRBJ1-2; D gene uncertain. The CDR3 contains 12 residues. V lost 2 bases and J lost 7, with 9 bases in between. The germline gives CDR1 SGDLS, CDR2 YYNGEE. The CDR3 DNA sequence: TGTGCCAGCAGCGTCAGCCAGAGTGGCTACACCTTC. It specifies CASSVSQSGYTF.

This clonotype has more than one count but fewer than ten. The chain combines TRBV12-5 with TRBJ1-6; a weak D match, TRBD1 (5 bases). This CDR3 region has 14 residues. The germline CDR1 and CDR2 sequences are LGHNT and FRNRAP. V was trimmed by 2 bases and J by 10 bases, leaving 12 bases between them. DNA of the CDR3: TGTGCTAGTGGTTTGTCCCCCGGGGGGTCACCCCTCCACTTT. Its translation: CASGLSPGGSPLHF.

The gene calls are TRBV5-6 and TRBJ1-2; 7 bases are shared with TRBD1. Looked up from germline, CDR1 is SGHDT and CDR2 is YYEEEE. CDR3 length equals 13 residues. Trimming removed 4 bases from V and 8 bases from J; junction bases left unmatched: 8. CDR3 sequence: CASSQHAGGGYTF. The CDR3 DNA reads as TGTGCCAGCAGCCAACATGCAGGGGGAGGCTACACCTTC. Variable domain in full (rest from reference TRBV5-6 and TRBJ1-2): DAGVTQSPTHLIKTRGQQVTLRCSPKSGHDTVSWYQQALGQGPQFIFQYYEEEERQRGNFPDRFSGHQFPNYSSELNVNALLLGDSALYLCASSQHAGGGYTFGSGTRLTVV.